This T cell receptor (beta chain) was observed in a study of blood T cell repertoires in COVID-19. TCRdb's copy holds only in-frame clones and misses some; the assay was immunoSEQ multiplex PCR. The profile shows 150,000 to 200,000 clones, around 85% of them singletons. With 1 base removed from V and 0 bases from J, the gap between germline ends came to 13 bases. Germline V gives CDR1 SGHNT, CDR2 YENEEA. The CDR3 extends over 17 amino acids. Sequenced material: peripheral blood. The TCR was taken from a human donor with acute or convalescent COVID-19. The donor label of this sample is uncertain. This chain connects TRBV11-3 to TRBJ1-3; D might be TRBD1 (5 bases). DNA of the CDR3: TGTGCCAGCAGCTTAGCTCCAGGGCAGGCCTCTGGAAACACCATATATTTT. This codes for CASSLAPGQASGNTIYF.